The subject of this entry is one T cell receptor beta chain. Its target is unknown. This record belongs to a study of identical twins. MiXCR, run by TCRdb on the 5' RACE reads, gives a single entry per CDR3 protein. The table records roughly 500,000 distinct CDR3 sequences, 20% to 25% of them present only once. Study-wide points: Potential partial confounding of zero-insertion analyses by invariant MAIT and iNKT cells was noted.

The data also belong to a second study, concerning T cells expressing NK-cell markers. Per that paper: It was from sorted CD3+CD56+NKG2C+, CD3+CD56+NKG2C- and CD3+CD56-NKG2C+ T cells that TCR beta repertoires came. Evidence did not settle whether expanded NKG2C+ T cell clones targeted HCMV.

The sequence was obtained from a woman aged 18-29 years in good health. Material for sequencing was CD4+ T cells sorted from blood.

The CDR3 here is CASSLNPTFTEAFF. Written as DNA, the CDR3 is TGTGCCAGCAGCTTAAACCCGACCTTTACTGAAGCTTTCTTT. This chain links TRBV11-2 with TRBJ1-1; D gene ambiguous. Germline V gives CDR1 SGHAT, CDR2 FQNNGV. The CDR3 runs to 14 residues. With 2 bases removed from V and 5 bases from J, the gap between germline ends came to 12 bases.